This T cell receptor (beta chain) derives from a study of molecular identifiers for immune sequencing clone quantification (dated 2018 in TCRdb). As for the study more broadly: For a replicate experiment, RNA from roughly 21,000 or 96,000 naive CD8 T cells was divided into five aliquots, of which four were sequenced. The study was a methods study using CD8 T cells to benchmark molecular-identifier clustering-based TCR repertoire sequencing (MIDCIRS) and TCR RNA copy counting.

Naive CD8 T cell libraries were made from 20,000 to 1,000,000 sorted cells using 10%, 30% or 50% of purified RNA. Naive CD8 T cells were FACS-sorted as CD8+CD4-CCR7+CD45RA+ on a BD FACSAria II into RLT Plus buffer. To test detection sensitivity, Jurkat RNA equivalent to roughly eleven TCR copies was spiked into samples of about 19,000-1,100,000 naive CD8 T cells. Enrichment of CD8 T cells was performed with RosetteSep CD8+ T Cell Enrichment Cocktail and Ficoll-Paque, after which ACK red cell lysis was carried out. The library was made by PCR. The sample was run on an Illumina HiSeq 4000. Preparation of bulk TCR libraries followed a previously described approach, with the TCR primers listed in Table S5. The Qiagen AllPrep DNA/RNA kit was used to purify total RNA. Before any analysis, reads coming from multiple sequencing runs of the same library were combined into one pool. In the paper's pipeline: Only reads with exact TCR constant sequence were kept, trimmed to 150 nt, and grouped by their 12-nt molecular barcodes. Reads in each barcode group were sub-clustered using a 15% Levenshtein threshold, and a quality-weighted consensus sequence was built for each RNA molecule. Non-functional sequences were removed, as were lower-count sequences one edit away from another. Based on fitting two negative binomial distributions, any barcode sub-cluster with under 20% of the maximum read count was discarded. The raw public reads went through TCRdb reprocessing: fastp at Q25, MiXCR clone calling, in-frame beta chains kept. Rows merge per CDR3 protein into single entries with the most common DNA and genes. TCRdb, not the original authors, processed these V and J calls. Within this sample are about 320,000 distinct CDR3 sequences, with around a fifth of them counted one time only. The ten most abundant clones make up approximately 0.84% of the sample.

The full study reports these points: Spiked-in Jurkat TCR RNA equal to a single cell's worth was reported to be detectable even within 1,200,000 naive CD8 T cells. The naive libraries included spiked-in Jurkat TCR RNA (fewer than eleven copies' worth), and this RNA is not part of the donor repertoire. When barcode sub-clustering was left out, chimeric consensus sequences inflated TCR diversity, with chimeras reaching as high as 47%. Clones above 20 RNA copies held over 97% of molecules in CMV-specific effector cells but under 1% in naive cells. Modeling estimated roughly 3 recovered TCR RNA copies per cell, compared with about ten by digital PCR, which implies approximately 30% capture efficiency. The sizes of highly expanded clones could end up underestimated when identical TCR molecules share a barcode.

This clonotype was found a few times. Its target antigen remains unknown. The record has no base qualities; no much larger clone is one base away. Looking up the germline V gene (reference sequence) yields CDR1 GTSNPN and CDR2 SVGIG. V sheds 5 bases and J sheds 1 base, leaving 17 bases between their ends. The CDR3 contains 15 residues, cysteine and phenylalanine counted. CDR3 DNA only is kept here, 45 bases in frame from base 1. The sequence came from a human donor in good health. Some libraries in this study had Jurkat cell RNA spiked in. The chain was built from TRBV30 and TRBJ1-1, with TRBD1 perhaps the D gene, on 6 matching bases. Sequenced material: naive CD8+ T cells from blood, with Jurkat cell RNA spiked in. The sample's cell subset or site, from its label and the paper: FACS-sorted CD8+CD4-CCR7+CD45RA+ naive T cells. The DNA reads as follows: TGTGCCTGGGCCCTGGGTTTGGGGGCGAACACTGAAGCTTTCTTT. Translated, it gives CAWALGLGANTEAFF.